The 32 T cell receptor beta chains listed next were all sequenced from one sample in a study of beta chain features in type 1 diabetes. Study observations and caveats: All four CD4+ subsets from Type 1 diabetes patients carried moderately but significantly shorter TCRB CDR3s.

Sequenced material consisted of expressed TCRB transcripts (all of the isolated RNA was reverse transcribed). The repertoire was sequenced with immunoSEQ multiplex PCR; TCRdb's copy has only in-frame clones and lacks some. Here the sample spans around 97,000 clones, approximately 30% being singletons. The antigens for these receptors are not known. Sequencing was done on a sample of central memory CD4+ T cells from blood. Source of these receptors: a woman aged 18-29 years with type 1 diabetes.

The rearrangement links TRBV18 to TRBJ1-4; a possible D gene is TRBD1 (5 bases). Germline V gene sequence: CDR1 KGHSH, CDR2 LQKENI. V gave up 0 bases and J gave up 8 bases, with 13 bases separating them. The CDR3 is 15 amino acids. The CDR3 spells CASSPPSGGREKLFF. The CDR3 coding sequence is TGTGCCAGCTCACCACCGTCCGGGGGGAGAGAAAAACTGTTTTTT.

The chain employs TRBV5-1 and TRBJ2-1; TRBD2 matches 9 bases. Germline V gene sequence: CDR1 SGHRS, CDR2 YFSETQ. There are 14 residues in the CDR3. Trimming removed 6 bases from V and 5 bases from J; junction bases left unmatched: 6. CDR3 loop: CASTPSGVNNEQFF. CDR3 sequence (DNA): TGCGCCAGCACCCCTAGCGGGGTGAACAATGAGCAGTTCTTC.

This clone was observed a few times. This chain joins TRBV7-2 and TRBJ1-5; D gene ambiguous. The germline V gene encodes CDR1 SGHTA and CDR2 FQGNSA. This CDR3 comprises 12 residues. The V gene lost 6 bases and the J gene lost 2 bases, with 5 bases spanning the gap. Here the CDR3 reads CASREGNQPQHF. The CDR3 nucleotides read TGTGCCAGCAGGGAGGGCAATCAGCCCCAGCATTTT.

J is TRBJ2-5 and V is TRBV27; D may be TRBD2 (6 bases). The CDR3 loop spans 17 amino acids. Germline lookup yields CDR1 MNHEY and CDR2 SMNVEV (reference sequence). The V gene lost 6 bases and the J gene lost 6 bases, with 26 bases spanning the gap. The CDR3 is CASSPYRRGRGIQTQYF. In nucleotides, the CDR3 is TGTGCCAGCAGCCCGTATCGAAGGGGACGGGGGATTCAGACCCAGTACTTC.

This clone has a handful of counts. The V call is TRBV7-8, the J call TRBJ2-3; unclear D gene. The V gene lost 2 bases and the J gene lost 2 bases, with 8 bases spanning the gap. CDR3 length equals 14 residues. Germline-derived CDR1 and CDR2 are SGHVS and FQNEAQ. The CDR3 DNA reads TGTGCCAGCAGCTTATTGTTTATCACAGATACGCAGTATTTT. This gives the protein CASSLLFITDTQYF.

This clone has more than one count but fewer than ten. CDR3 DNA sequence: TGTGCCAGCAGTTACGAGGGAGGGAGCACTGAAGCTTTCTTT. Encoded protein: CASSYEGGSTEAFF. The chain links TRBV6-6 to TRBJ1-1, with unresolved D. Germline assignment: CDR1 MNHNY and CDR2 SVGAGI (reference sequence). This CDR3 has 14 residues. Trimming removed 2 bases from V and 4 bases from J, with 11 bases in between.

This chain connects TRBV6-6 to TRBJ2-1; D perhaps matches TRBD1 (7 bases). Germline loops: CDR1 MNHNY, CDR2 SVGAGI (reference sequence). The CDR3 is made up of 14 amino acids. Trimming left V 4 bases short and J 7 bases short, with 14 bases between. CDR3 bases: TGTGCCAGCAGTTCGCAGGGGGGTAGGAATGAGCAGTTCTTC. It translates to CASSSQGGRNEQFF.

This chain uses TRBV29-1 with TRBJ1-3, with 7 bases aligning to TRBD1. This CDR3 contains 11 residues. Germline CDR1 and CDR2: SQVTM and ANQGSEA. V lost 1 base, J lost 14 bases, and 5 bases stayed unmatched. As DNA, the CDR3 is TGCAGCGTTGAAGGGACAGGAGTTTTATATTTT. It encodes CSVEGTGVLYF.

CDR3: CASSFRSGNHYEQYF. In DNA form, the CDR3 reads TGTGCCAGCAGCTTCCGGTCCGGGAACCATTACGAGCAGTACTTC. This chain joins TRBV7-9 and TRBJ2-5; a possible D gene is TRBD2 (5 bases). The J call may be in error: the DNA end matches TRBJ2-7 better. CDR3 length: 15 amino acids. Germline V lookup: CDR1 SEHNR, CDR2 FQNEAQ (reference sequence).

The rearrangement links TRBV10-3 to TRBJ2-1, with a tentative D call TRBD1 (6 bases). CDR3 length: 13 amino acids. Germline CDR1 reads ENHRY; CDR2 reads SYGVKD. V was pared by 10 bases and J by 4 bases, with 14 bases between. CDR3 sequence reads: CATRQAPYNEQFF. In DNA, the CDR3 is TGTGCCACCAGACAGGCTCCTTACAATGAGCAGTTCTTC.

This clone occurred a few times. The genes are TRBV6-1 and TRBJ1-2; a weak D match, TRBD1 (5 bases). With 6 bases removed from V and 7 bases from J, the gap between germline ends came to 9 bases. The CDR3 consists of 11 residues. In germline, CDR1 is MNHNS, CDR2 SASEGT. CDR3 DNA: TGTGCCAGCAGGCAGGGTTCTGGCTACACCTTC. This encodes CASRQGSGYTF.

For this clone: This same CDR3 is encoded by further DNA sequences in the sample. The chain couples TRBV7-2 to TRBJ1-1; D might be TRBD1 (5 bases). This CDR3 is built from 13 residues. The germline CDR1 and CDR2 sequences are SGHTA and FQGNSA. Trimming took off 6 bases at V and 2 bases at J, with 10 bases between the two ends. The CDR3 sequence is CASSSDRNTEAFF. The CDR3 DNA reads as TGTGCCAGCAGTTCCGACAGAAACACTGAAGCTTTCTTT.

J is TRBJ2-1 and V is TRBV21-1; the table's D call, TRBD2, has no DNA check behind it. TRBV21-1 is annotated as a pseudogene. This CDR3 contains 14 residues. DNA for the CDR3: TGTGCCAGCAGCCGCGCGACTAGTTGTTGTGAGCAGTTCTTC. Its translation is CASSRATSCCEQFF.

J is TRBJ2-7 and V is TRBV6-1, with 11 positions matching TRBD1. The CDR3 contains 14 residues. Germline trimming cut 5 bases from V and 5 bases from J; bases unmatched to any gene: 5. The V gene's germline CDR1 is MNHNS and CDR2 SASEGT. Written as DNA, the CDR3 is TGTGCCAGCAGTAGAGGACAGGGGGCCAACGAGCAGTACTTC. Its translation is CASSRGQGANEQYF.

The chain has TRBV28 and TRBJ2-1; 8 positions match TRBD2. The V gene's germline CDR1 is MDHEN and CDR2 SYDVKM. CDR3 length: 15 residues. With V trimmed by 6 bases and J by 4 bases, 8 bases remained unmatched. For the CDR3, the DNA is TGTGCCAGCAGCCCGGCCGCTAGCGGGTACAATGAGCAGTTCTTC. It translates to CASSPAASGYNEQFF.

The chain combines TRBV30 with TRBJ2-7; D perhaps matches TRBD2 (5 bases). Trimming removed 2 bases from V and 7 bases from J, with 9 bases in between. CDR3 length equals 11 residues. Looked up from germline, CDR1 is GTSNPN and CDR2 is SVGIG (reference sequence). The CDR3 protein is CAWSHGGEQYF. CDR3 coding DNA: TGTGCCTGGAGTCATGGCGGGGAGCAGTACTTC.

The chain couples TRBV12-2 to TRBJ2-7; the DNA was not compared with TRBD2, the D call given in the table. TRBV12-2 is noted as a pseudogene. The CDR3 sequence is 18 residues long. The CDR3 DNA sequence: TGTGCAAGTCGCTTAAGAAGCCCCCCTAGCGCGAGCTCCTACGAGCAGTACGTC. Translation gives CASRLRSPPSASSYEQYV.

The chain is built from TRBV7-8 and TRBJ1-2, with D unclear. Germline CDR1 and CDR2: SGHVS and FQNEAQ. Between the trimmed V and J ends, which lost 5 bases and 5 bases, there was a span of 12 bases. The CDR3 sequence is 13 residues long. In DNA, the CDR3 is TGTGCCAGCAGCCAGGAGGGTCTATATGGCTACACCTTC. Translation gives CASSQEGLYGYTF.

This chain uses TRBV18 with TRBJ2-5, with 7 positions matching TRBD1. The CDR3 is 13 residues long. The V segment lost 6 bases and the J segment 2 bases; nucleotides outside the gene matches: 3. CDR1 KGHSH and CDR2 LQKENI come from the germline V gene. CDR3 DNA: TGTGCCAGCTCGCCGGACAGGCAAGAGACCCAGTACTTC. The encoded protein is CASSPDRQETQYF.

V gene TRBV7-8 combines with J gene TRBJ1-1; D is unclear. Trimming left V 3 bases short and J 0 bases short, with 8 bases between. This CDR3 region has 14 residues. Germline V gene lookup returns CDR1 SGHVS and CDR2 FQNEAQ. CDR3 sequence: CASSLQLMNTEAFF. Written as DNA, the CDR3 is TGTGCCAGCAGCTTGCAACTAATGAACACTGAAGCTTTCTTT.

The genes are TRBV7-6 and TRBJ1-1; TRBD1 matches at 8 bases. The CDR3 runs to 16 residues. The ends lost 4 bases at V and 1 base at J; junction bases unmatched: 8. Looked up from germline, CDR1 is SGHVS and CDR2 is FNYEAQ. As DNA, the CDR3 is TGTGCCAGCAGCTCCCAGTCCGGGACAGGGAACACTGAAGCTTTCTTT. Translation gives CASSSQSGTGNTEAFF.

This sequence joins TRBV23-1 and TRBJ2-1, with 8 bases identical to TRBD2. TRBV23-1 is an open reading frame whose function is uncertain. This CDR3 has 18 residues. V lost 6 bases, J lost 2 bases, and 15 bases stayed unmatched. CDR3 sequence (DNA): TGCGCCAGCAGCCGTACATCGCCGGGACTAGAAGCCTACAATGAGCAGTTCTTC. Residues: CASSRTSPGLEAYNEQFF.

The chain joins TRBV27 to TRBJ2-1, with TRBD2 identical over 12 bases. Trimming took 7 bases from V and 1 from J; bases not matched to a gene: 11. The CDR3 extends over 18 amino acids. Germline V CDR1 and CDR2: MNHEY, SMNVEV (reference sequence). The CDR3 DNA reads as TGTGCCAGCAAAAGACTAGCGGGAGAAGGTGGGTCCTACAATGAGCAGTTCTTC. Encoded protein: CASKRLAGEGGSYNEQFF.

This clone has more than one count but fewer than ten. The rearrangement joins TRBV14 to TRBJ2-3, with 10 bases lining up with TRBD2. V dropped 4 bases and J dropped 5; count of bases not matched to a gene: 3. The CDR3 runs 14 residues. Germline V lookup: CDR1 SGHDN, CDR2 FVKESK. The CDR3 spells CASSPRLAGDTQYF. The DNA for the CDR3 is TGTGCCAGCAGCCCACGACTAGCGGGAGATACGCAGTATTTT.

The gene calls are TRBV11-3 and TRBJ2-5; 8 bases are a match to TRBD2. V dropped 9 bases and J dropped 1; count of bases not matched to a gene: 4. CDR3 length equals 13 residues. Looked up from germline, CDR1 is SGHNT and CDR2 is YENEEA. The CDR3 DNA reads as TGTGCCAGGATACTAGCGGCCCAAGAGACCCAGTACTTC. It encodes CARILAAQETQYF.

The chain couples TRBV7-3 to TRBJ1-2, with 7 nucleotides matching TRBD1. CDR3 length equals 13 residues. Looked up from germline, CDR1 is SGHTA and CDR2 is FQGTGA. The J segment lost 6 bases and the V segment lost 5 bases, leaving 6 bases of the junction unmatched. CDR3 sequence (DNA): TGTGCCAGCAGCCCCGGGACAGACCATGGCTACACCTTC. It is translated as CASSPGTDHGYTF.

This clone was observed a handful of times. The chain carries TRBV7-2 and TRBJ1-1, with 10 bases matching TRBD1. The CDR3 is 17 amino acids. After removal of 4 bases from V and 0 bases from J, the junction contained 8 bases not matched to a gene. Germline CDR1 and CDR2: SGHTA and FQGNSA. CDR3 sequence reads: CASSYRDRGLMNTEAFF. CDR3 DNA: TGTGCCAGCAGCTACCGGGACAGGGGTCTCATGAACACTGAAGCTTTCTTT.

In this sample, this clone turned up a few times. The V call is TRBV10-2, the J call TRBJ2-7; 8 bases agree with TRBD1. Germline assignment: CDR1 WSHSY and CDR2 SAAADI. Losses at the gene ends were 6 bases for V and 3 bases for J; bases not matched to a gene: 1. The CDR3 is 12 residues long. CDR3 amino acids: CASRQGGYEQYF. As DNA, the CDR3 is TGCGCCAGCAGACAGGGGGGCTACGAGCAGTACTTC.

A few counts support this clone. The CDR3 sequence is CASSGRTGEAFF. Written as DNA, the CDR3 is TGTGCCAGCAGTGGGCGGACAGGCGAAGCTTTCTTT. The chain carries TRBV2 and TRBJ1-1, with 7 bases identical to TRBD1. CDR1 is SNHLY and CDR2 is FYNNEI in the germline V gene. The CDR3 length is 12 residues. V trimming: 4 bases; J trimming: 8 bases; junction bases outside the gene matches: 4.

There are a few counts of this clone. The V call is TRBV6-5, the J call TRBJ1-5; 7 bases are shared with TRBD1. Germline lookup yields CDR1 MNHEY and CDR2 SVGAGI. CDR3 size: 15 residues. The J segment lost 3 bases and the V segment lost 5 bases, leaving 7 bases of the junction unmatched. CDR3 amino acids: CASSRDSNYNQPQHF. CDR3 DNA: TGTGCCAGCAGTCGGGACAGTAACTACAATCAGCCCCAGCATTTT.

The gene calls are TRBV20-1 and TRBJ2-1; D unclear. The CDR3 runs to 11 residues. Germline CDR1 reads DFQATT; CDR2 reads SNEGSKA (reference sequence). Trimming removed 5 bases at V and 7 bases at J, with 9 bases between. Written as DNA, the CDR3 is TGCAGTGCTCAACAGAGAAATGAGCAGTTCTTC. Protein product: CSAQQRNEQFF.

This clone turned up a few times. The junction departs from the called germline gene at one end, perhaps through a read error. This chain connects TRBV2 to TRBJ2-3; TRBD2 might be the D (6 bases). The CDR3 totals 15 residues. The V gene's germline CDR1 is SNHLY and CDR2 FYNNEI. The CDR3 DNA is TGTGCCAGCAGCGAAGGGCTAGCGTCAACAGATACGCAGTATTTT. Residues: CASSEGLASTDTQYF.